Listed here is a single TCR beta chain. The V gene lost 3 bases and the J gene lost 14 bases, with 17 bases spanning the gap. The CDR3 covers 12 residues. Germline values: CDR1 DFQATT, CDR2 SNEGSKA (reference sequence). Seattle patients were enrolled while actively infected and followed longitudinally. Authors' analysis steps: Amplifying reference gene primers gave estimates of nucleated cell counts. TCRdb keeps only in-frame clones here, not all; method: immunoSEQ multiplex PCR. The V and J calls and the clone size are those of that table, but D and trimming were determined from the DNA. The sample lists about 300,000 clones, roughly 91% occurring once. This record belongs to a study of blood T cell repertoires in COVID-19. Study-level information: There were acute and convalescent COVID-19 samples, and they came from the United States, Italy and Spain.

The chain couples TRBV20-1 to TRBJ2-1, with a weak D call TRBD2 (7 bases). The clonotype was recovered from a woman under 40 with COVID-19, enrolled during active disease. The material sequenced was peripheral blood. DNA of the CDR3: TGCAGTGCTAGTCCCCCGGGGGCGGGAGAGTTCTTC. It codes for CSASPPGAGEFF.